Sequencing of this T cell receptor (beta chain) was carried out in a study of cytomegalovirus exposure and HLA in healthy donors. Study overall: The early release's HLA-typed donors yielded 65 million to 85 million unique TCRs. Ancestry clustering placed around 80% of some 400 genotyped donors in the Caucasian-associated cluster. Study-wide findings and caveats: A later analysis appeared to link common viral pathogens to several of the most significant clusters. Later analysis placed DRB1 highest and HLA-C lowest in TCR association rates, which differed by HLA locus.

This clone has only a few counts. Its antigen is as yet unknown. PCR amplification relied on 60 Vbeta primers (plus 13 Jbeta primers). Measured with immunoSEQ multiplex PCR; TCRdb has only the in-frame clones, and not every one. The sample lists fewer than 90,000 clones; around 70% were seen once. V lost 0 bases and J lost 7, with 20 bases in between. The length of the CDR3 is 16 residues. Germline CDR1 and CDR2: SGHRS and YFSETQ. Sequencing was carried out using PBMCs. The clonotype was recovered from a woman between 45 and 60 years old in good health and CMV-seropositive. V is TRBV5-1 and J is TRBJ2-7, with D tentatively TRBD1 (6 bases). In DNA form, the CDR3 reads TGCGCCAGCAGCTTGGTGGGCAGGGGCCCCTTGGAAGAGCAGTACTTC. This codes for CASSLVGRGPLEEQYF.